This T cell receptor (beta chain) was found in a study of blood T cells in healthy people across ages. Whole-study results and caveats: Roughly linear declines in TCR beta diversity per million T cells occurred with age. A strong correlation between TCR beta diversity and naive T cell percentage was seen. Bulk PBMC profiling left naive and antigen-experienced comparisons inconclusive.

Trimming stripped 6 bases from V and 5 bases from J, with 16 bases between. CDR3 size: 14 residues. The germline V gene encodes CDR1 MNHEY and CDR2 SVGEGT. With a J-beta primer mix and a sample-barcoded 5' primer, a second PCR ran about 6 to 11 cycles. Tagging of each cDNA molecule was performed by a template-switch adaptor with 12 random nucleotides. TCRdb called the 5' RACE reads again in MiXCR, with one record for every CDR3 protein. This table has about 1.1 million distinct CDR3 sequences, 35% to 40% appearing once. Worth noting for this clonotype: Its antigen is as yet unknown.

The rearrangement links TRBV6-2 or TRBV6-3 to TRBJ1-2, with D tentatively TRBD1 (6 bases). This sequence originates from a man between 18 and 29 years old in good health. The specimen sequenced was blood. As DNA, the CDR3 is TGTGCCAGCAGGCTAGAACAGGGACGGTATGGCTACACCTTC. Amino acid sequence: CASRLEQGRYGYTF.